These 31 T cell receptor beta chains were sequenced from one sample in a study of PD-1 blockade in classical Hodgkin lymphoma. Sequencing used immunoSEQ multiplex PCR; TCRdb keeps in-frame clones, though not all of them. The sample holds thousands of clones, 70% to 90% seen once. In every patient, relapse followed autologous stem cell transplantation, while exposure to brentuximab vedotin differed. The sequencing used peripheral blood mononuclear cells (PBMCs), collected before the second cycle of nivolumab. These receptors were obtained from a human donor with classical Hodgkin lymphoma.

The chain has TRBV27 and TRBJ2-1, with D possibly matching TRBD2 (6 bases). The CDR3 is 15 amino acids. V lost 6 bases and J lost 6, with 18 bases in between. CDR1 is MNHEY, CDR2 SMNVEV, per germline (reference sequence). CDR3 loop: CASSWGLRRINEQFF. CDR3 sequence (DNA): TGTGCCAGCAGCTGGGGACTCCGACGGATCAATGAGCAGTTCTTC.

CDR3 sequence: CASSLDLAGGTGNTIYF. The CDR3 bases are TGCGCCAGCAGCTTAGACCTTGCAGGGGGAACTGGAAACACCATATATTTT. J is TRBJ1-3 and V is TRBV5-1; 7 nucleotides align to TRBD1. This CDR3 spans 17 amino acids. CDR1 is SGHRS, CDR2 YFSETQ, per germline. V was pared by 2 bases and J by 2 bases, with 10 bases of the junction left unmatched.

V usage is TRBV2 and J usage is TRBJ1-1; D may be TRBD1 (6 bases). Trimming cost V 6 bases and J 5 bases, with 16 bases left between them. Germline values: CDR1 SNHLY, CDR2 FYNNEI. There are 14 residues in the CDR3. The CDR3 sequence is CASRPRGGATEAFF. CDR3 nucleotide sequence: TGTGCCAGCAGACCCCGCGGGGGGGCGACTGAAGCTTTCTTT.

The rearrangement uses TRBV4-1 and TRBJ2-7, with unresolved D. Looked up from germline, CDR1 is MGHRA and CDR2 is YSYEKL. V gave up 4 bases and J gave up 1 base, with 11 bases separating them. The CDR3 has 14 amino acids. The CDR3 here is CASSLRVGSYEQYV. The CDR3 region has the DNA TGCGCCAGCAGCCTACGGGTGGGGTCCTACGAGCAGTACGTC.

V gene TRBV5-1 combines with J gene TRBJ2-7; D tentatively reads TRBD1 or TRBD2 (5 bases each). CDR1 SGHRS and CDR2 YFSETQ come from the germline V gene. CDR3 length equals 13 residues. V was trimmed by 4 bases and J by 3 bases, leaving 11 bases between them. The CDR3 sequence: CASSDGASYEQYV. The CDR3 region has the DNA TGCGCCAGCAGCGACGGGGCCAGCTACGAGCAGTACGTC.

V gene TRBV19 combines with J gene TRBJ1-6, with TRBD1 as a possible D gene (5 bases). The CDR3 covers 14 residues. Deletions cut 1 base from V and 11 bases from J, with 12 bases between. The germline V gene has CDR1 LNHDA and CDR2 SQIVND (reference sequence). The CDR3 protein is CASSIVRGDPPLHF. As DNA, the CDR3 is TGTGCCAGTAGTATAGTCCGGGGGGACCCACCCCTCCACTTT. The full variable domain, with the rest looked up from reference TRBV19 and TRBJ1-6, is DGGITQSPKYLFRKEGQNVTLSCEQNLNHDAMYWYRQDPGQGLRLIYYSQIVNDFQKGDIAEGYSVSREKKESFPLTVTSAQKNPTAFYLCASSIVRGDPPLHFGNGTRLTVT.

This clone was counted only a few times. This chain's CDR3 is CASSLAGRVFGYGYTF. The CDR3 nucleotides read TGCGCCAGCAGCTTGGCCGGGAGAGTATTCGGATATGGCTACACCTTC. V is TRBV5-1 and J is TRBJ1-2; D gene uncertain. This CDR3 comprises 16 residues. Trimming left V 0 bases short and J 5 bases short, with 17 bases between. Germline values: CDR1 SGHRS, CDR2 YFSETQ.

This clone was recorded a few times. The rearrangement joins TRBV4-1 to TRBJ1-1; D unresolved. V was trimmed by 0 bases and J by 2 bases, leaving 13 bases between them. The germline V gene encodes CDR1 MGHRA and CDR2 YSYEKL. This CDR3 has 16 amino acids. This CDR3 is CASSQDAARYNTEAFF. In DNA, the CDR3 is TGCGCCAGCAGCCAAGACGCCGCCAGATATAACACTGAAGCTTTCTTT.

V is TRBV5-1 and J is TRBJ2-5; D call uncertain. This CDR3 region has 12 residues. Germline loops: CDR1 SGHRS, CDR2 YFSETQ. V was clipped by 4 bases and J by 1 base, with 5 bases between them. CDR3 in DNA: TGCGCCAGCAGCGCGCTCCAAGAGACCCAGTACTTC. The encoded protein is CASSALQETQYF.

The chain employs TRBV4-1 and TRBJ2-5; 7 bases map to TRBD1. CDR1 and CDR2 (germline): MGHRA, YSYEKL. J gave up 5 bases and V 8 bases, and 11 bases lay outside the gene matches. The CDR3 is 14 residues long. In DNA form, the CDR3 reads TGCGCCAGCTCGCCTACACAGGGGAGCGAGACCCAGTACTTC. Amino acids: CASSPTQGSETQYF.

The rearrangement joins TRBV5-4 to TRBJ1-2; D is possibly TRBD1 (6 bases). Trimming cost V 2 bases and J 6 bases, with 14 bases left between them. The CDR3 has 14 amino acids. The V gene's germline CDR1 is SGHNT and CDR2 YYREEE (reference sequence). The CDR3 here is CASSLKGRGDGYTF. The CDR3 DNA reads TGTGCCAGCAGCTTAAAGGGCAGGGGCGATGGCTACACCTTC.

V gene TRBV9 combines with J gene TRBJ1-3, with TRBD1 matching 9 bases. The V gene end was trimmed by 2 bases and the J gene end by 4 bases; junction bases not matched to a gene: 7. In germline, CDR1 is SGDLS, CDR2 YYNGEE. There are 16 residues in the CDR3. Here the CDR3 DNA reads TGTGCCAGCAGCGTTCCGGACAGGGGCGGAGGAAACACCATATATTTT. It codes for CASSVPDRGGGNTIYF.

The gene calls are TRBV29-1 and TRBJ2-7; maybe TRBD1 (6 bases). Germline-derived CDR1 and CDR2 are SQVTM and ANQGSEA. The CDR3 sequence is 13 residues long. V gave up 5 bases and J gave up 7 bases, with 18 bases separating them. CDR3 protein: CSVSQGLFEEQYV. CDR3 bases: TGCAGCGTTTCGCAGGGGCTCTTTGAGGAGCAGTACGTC.

This clone was seen just once. The V call is TRBV7-9, the J call TRBJ2-7; D is uncertain. CDR3 size: 13 residues. Looked up from germline, CDR1 is SEHNR and CDR2 is FQNEAQ (reference sequence). Deletions cut 2 bases from V and 3 bases from J, with 8 bases between. CDR3 region: CASSLSGLYEQYV. The CDR3 DNA sequence: TGTGCCAGCAGCTTATCGGGCCTCTACGAGCAGTACGTC.

V is TRBV2 and J is TRBJ2-6; D is possibly TRBD2 (7 bases). V was trimmed by 4 bases and J by 2 bases, leaving 9 bases between them. Germline loops: CDR1 SNHLY, CDR2 FYNNEI. The CDR3 spans 15 residues. CDR3 region: CASSVGGPGANVLTF. CDR3 bases: TGTGCCAGCAGTGTGGGGGGGCCTGGGGCCAACGTCCTGACTTTC. The full variable domain, in which reference TRBV2 and TRBJ2-6 provide the parts outside the CDR3, is EPEVTQTPSHQVTQMGQEVILRCVPISNHLYFYWYRQILGQKVEFLVSFYNNEISEKSEIFDDQFSVERPDGSNFTLKIRSTKLEDSAMYFCASSVGGPGANVLTFGAGSRLTVL.

J is TRBJ1-2 and V is TRBV14; D gene ambiguous. The CDR3 is 14 residues long. V lost 1 base and J 1 base, leaving 7 bases between the germline ends. CDR1 SGHDN and CDR2 FVKESK come from the germline V gene. The CDR3 nucleotides are TGTGCCAGCAGCCAAGTGCCCTATAACTATGGCTACACCTTC. The encoded protein is CASSQVPYNYGYTF.

The J gene is TRBJ2-5, the V gene TRBV11-3, with 11 bases lining up with TRBD2. Per the germline V gene, CDR1 is SGHNT and CDR2 is YENEEA. The CDR3 covers 15 residues. The V segment lost 8 bases and the J segment 5 bases; nucleotides outside the gene matches: 10. In DNA, the CDR3 is TGTGCCAGCGGCGAGGTAGCGGGAGGGTGGGAGACCCAGTACTTC. Residues: CASGEVAGGWETQYF.

V and J are TRBV6-1 and TRBJ2-3; the D is unclear. V shed 0 bases and J shed 6 bases, with 16 bases lying between them. CDR3 size: 16 residues. Germline CDR1 reads MNHNS; CDR2 reads SASEGT. The CDR3 sequence: CASSEARTVLPDTQYF. The CDR3 DNA is TGTGCCAGCAGTGAAGCACGCACAGTCCTCCCCGATACGCAGTATTTT.

CDR3 loop: CASSPTSGEETQYF. Here the CDR3 DNA reads TGTGCCAGCAGCCCGACTAGCGGAGAAGAGACCCAGTACTTC. This rearrangement joins TRBV7-3 to TRBJ2-5; the match to TRBD2 covers 9 bases. From germline, CDR1 is SGHTA and CDR2 FQGTGA. Germline trimming cut 5 bases from V and 3 bases from J; bases unmatched to any gene: 4. CDR3 length: 14 residues. The full variable domain, with the rest looked up from reference TRBV7-3 and TRBJ2-5, is GAGVSQTPSNKVTEKGKYVELRCDPISGHTALYWYRQSLGQGPEFLIYFQGTGAADDSGLPNDRFFAVRPEGSVSTLKIQRTERGDSAVYLCASSPTSGEETQYFGPGTRLLVL.

The chain couples TRBV4-2 to TRBJ1-5; D is possibly TRBD1 (6 bases). Germline V gene lookup returns CDR1 LGHNA and CDR2 YNFKEQ. Trimming cost V 5 bases and J 2 bases, with 22 bases left between them. The CDR3 runs 18 residues. The CDR3 nucleotides read TGTGCCAGCAGCTACGGAGCCGCCAGGGGTTTTGGCAATCAGCCCCAGCATTTT. Protein product: CASSYGAARGFGNQPQHF.

As DNA, the CDR3 is TGTGCCAGCTCATTAGGGACAGGGAAGACATATGGCTACACCTTC. Amino acids: CASSLGTGKTYGYTF. The rearrangement uses TRBV18 and TRBJ1-2; 9 bases fit TRBD1. The CDR3 consists of 15 residues. Germline V CDR1 and CDR2: KGHSH, LQKENI. The ends lost 5 bases at V and 5 bases at J; junction bases unmatched: 9. The complete variable domain, with remaining parts taken from reference TRBV18 and TRBJ1-2, reads NAGVMQNPRHLVRRRGQEARLRCSPMKGHSHVYWYRQLPEEGLKFMVYLQKENIIDESGMPKERFSAEFPKEGPSILRIQQVVRGDSAAYFCASSLGTGKTYGYTFGSGTRLTVV.

V is TRBV6-6 and J is TRBJ2-7; either TRBD1 or TRBD2 may supply D (5 bases each). The CDR3 runs 14 residues. Germline CDR1 and CDR2: MNHNY and SVGAGI (reference sequence). The V end was cut by 6 bases, the J end by 3 bases, with 15 bases between. In DNA form, the CDR3 reads TGTGCCAGCAGGAGGGACCCTCAAGGCTACGAGCAGTACGTC. Translating gives CASRRDPQGYEQYV.

The genes are TRBV7-2 and TRBJ1-1; the D is unclear. Germline CDR1 reads SGHTA; CDR2 reads FQGNSA. The CDR3 spans 14 residues. Trimming took off 1 base at V and 5 bases at J, with 11 bases between the two ends. Here the CDR3 reads CASSLGPGNTEAFF. CDR3 nucleotide sequence: TGTGCCAGCAGCTTAGGCCCGGGTAATACTGAAGCTTTCTTT.

This clone showed up just a few times. The chain joins TRBV6-1 to TRBJ1-3; D is undetermined. Germline loops: CDR1 MNHNS, CDR2 SASEGT. CDR3 length: 13 residues. V lost 8 bases, J lost 2 bases, and 10 bases lay in between. CDR3 sequence (DNA): TGTGCCAGCTCTCGCGGACCTGGAAACACCATATATTTT. Translating gives CASSRGPGNTIYF.

The rearrangement uses TRBV5-1 and TRBJ1-4; no definite D call. The germline V gene encodes CDR1 SGHRS and CDR2 YFSETQ. The V and J ends lost 6 bases and 4 bases respectively, with 10 bases between them. The CDR3 is 13 amino acids. CDR3 sequence: CASTVGINEKLFF. Written as DNA, the CDR3 is TGCGCCAGCACAGTAGGGATTAATGAAAAACTGTTTTTT.

V gene TRBV5-1 combines with J gene TRBJ2-1; 11 bases are shared with TRBD2. Germline values: CDR1 SGHRS, CDR2 YFSETQ. After removal of 4 bases from V and 5 bases from J, the junction contained 8 bases not matched to a gene. This CDR3 spans 16 amino acids. This chain's CDR3 is CASSPLLAGGHNEQFF. CDR3 bases: TGCGCCAGCAGCCCCCTGCTAGCGGGAGGACACAATGAGCAGTTCTTC.

V is TRBV5-1 and J is TRBJ1-1, with a possible D match to TRBD1 (5 bases). Germline V gene lookup returns CDR1 SGHRS and CDR2 YFSETQ. V lost 4 bases and J 0 bases, leaving 10 bases between the germline ends. The CDR3 totals 14 residues. The CDR3 reads CASSPGGVNTEAFF. The CDR3 DNA follows: TGCGCCAGCAGCCCCGGGGGTGTGAACACTGAAGCTTTCTTT.

The V gene is TRBV5-1, the J gene TRBJ2-3; no clear D. Trimming removed 1 base at V and 4 bases at J, with 7 bases between. The CDR3 runs 13 residues. The germline V gene has CDR1 SGHRS and CDR2 YFSETQ. CDR3 DNA: TGCGCCAGCAGCTTGTTAGTGGCAGATACGCAGTATTTT. This translates into CASSLLVADTQYF.

This clone was counted once. The chain uses TRBV4-1 and TRBJ2-3; TRBD1 matches at 7 bases. Per the germline V gene, CDR1 is MGHRA and CDR2 is YSYEKL. J was trimmed by 6 bases and V by 5 bases; bases with no gene match: 11. The CDR3 totals 15 residues. In nucleotides, the CDR3 is TGCGCCAGCAGCTATTCCCGGGACAGAGGGGATACGCAGTATTTT. It specifies CASSYSRDRGDTQYF.

This clone was picked up a small number of times. The chain links TRBV7-2 to TRBJ2-1; D unresolved. The CDR3 is 12 amino acids. Germline V gene sequence: CDR1 SGHTA, CDR2 FQGNSA. The ends were cut back, 0 bases at V and 11 bases at J, with 8 bases in the middle. Here the CDR3 reads CASSLAPLKQFF. The CDR3 DNA sequence: TGTGCCAGCAGCTTAGCTCCTCTTAAGCAGTTCTTC. The complete variable domain, with remaining parts taken from reference TRBV7-2 and TRBJ2-1, reads GAGVSQSPSNKVTEKGKDVELRCDPISGHTALYWYRQSLGQGLEFLIYFQGNSAPDKSGLPSDRFSAERTGGSVSTLTIQRTQQEDSAVYLCASSLAPLKQFFGPGTRLTVL.

The table lists this clone with a count of one. The V and J genes are TRBV5-1 and TRBJ2-1; TRBD2 aligns across 14 bases. CDR3 length equals 15 residues. The germline V gene has CDR1 SGHRS and CDR2 YFSETQ. V lost 3 bases, J lost 10 bases, and 6 bases stayed unmatched. CDR3 amino acids: CASSSTSGRAIEQFF. The CDR3 coding sequence is TGCGCCAGCAGCTCGACTAGCGGGAGGGCCATCGAGCAGTTCTTC.